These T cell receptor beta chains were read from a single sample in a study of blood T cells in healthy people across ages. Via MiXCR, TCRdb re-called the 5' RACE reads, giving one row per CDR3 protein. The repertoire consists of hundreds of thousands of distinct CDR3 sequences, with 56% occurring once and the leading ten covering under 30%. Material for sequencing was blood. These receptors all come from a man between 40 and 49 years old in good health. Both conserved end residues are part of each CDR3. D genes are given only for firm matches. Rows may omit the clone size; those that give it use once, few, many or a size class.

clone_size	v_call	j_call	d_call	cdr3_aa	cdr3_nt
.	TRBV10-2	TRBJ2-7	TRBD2	CASSHTAGAYYEQYF	TGCGCCAGCAGTCATACAGCGGGAGCCTACTACGAGCAGTACTTC
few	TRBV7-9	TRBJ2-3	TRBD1	CASRDRQGAADTQYF	TGTGCCAGCAGGGATAGACAGGGGGCCGCAGATACGCAGTATTTT
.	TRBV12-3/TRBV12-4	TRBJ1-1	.	CASTEDTRRARGAFF	TGTGCCAGCACCGAAGATACTCGGCGGGCTCGGGGAGCTTTCTTT
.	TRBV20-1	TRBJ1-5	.	CSARGLYEPQHF	TGCAGTGCTAGGGGACTGTATGAGCCCCAGCATTTT
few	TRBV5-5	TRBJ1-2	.	CASSADLGETYGYTF	TGTGCCAGCAGCGCGGATTTGGGGGAAACTTATGGCTACACCTTC
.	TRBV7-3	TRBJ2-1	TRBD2	CASSPIGLAGNEQFF	TGTGCCAGCAGCCCAATCGGACTAGCGGGGAATGAGCAGTTCTTC
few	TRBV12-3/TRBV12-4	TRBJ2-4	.	CASSPGESIQYF	TGTGCCAGCAGTCCCGGGGAAAGCATTCAGTACTTC
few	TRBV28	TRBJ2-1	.	CASSPQSPHRQFF	TGTGCCAGCAGTCCGCAGTCACCCCATAGGCAGTTCTTC
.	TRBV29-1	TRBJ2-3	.	CSVGVPGRTDTQYF	TGCAGCGTTGGAGTACCGGGAAGAACAGACACGCAGTATTTT
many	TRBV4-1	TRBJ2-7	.	CASSQVSGLRYEQYF	TGCGCCAGCAGCCAAGTCTCGGGACTCCGCTACGAGCAGTACTTC
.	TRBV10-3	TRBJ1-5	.	CATPRGPSNQPQHF	TGTGCCACCCCACGGGGTCCGAGCAATCAGCCCCAGCATTTT
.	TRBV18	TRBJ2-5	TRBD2	CASSPSPSGFRTQYF	TGTGCCAGCTCGCCATCCCCTAGCGGTTTCAGGACCCAGTACTTC
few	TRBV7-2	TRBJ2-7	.	CASSLGAEIHYEQYF	TGTGCCAGCAGCTTAGGGGCCGAGATACACTACGAGCAGTACTTC
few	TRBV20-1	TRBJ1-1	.	CSAENPAGNTEAFF	TGCAGTGCCGAAAACCCGGCTGGCAACACTGAAGCTTTCTTT
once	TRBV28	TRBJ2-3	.	CASSPRTVKSTDTQYF	TGTGCCAGCAGTCCCCGGACAGTCAAGAGCACAGATACGCAGTATTTT
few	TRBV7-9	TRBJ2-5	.	CASSFGGGSGSREVAETQYF	TGTGCCAGCAGCTTCGGTGGGGGATCCGGGAGTAGGGAGGTAGCAGAGACCCAGTACTTC
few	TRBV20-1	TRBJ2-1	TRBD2	CSAGTFTGGPREQFF	TGCAGTGCTGGGACCTTTACGGGAGGGCCACGGGAGCAGTTCTTC
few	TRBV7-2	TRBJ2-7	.	CASSMGRGSYEQYF	TGTGCCAGCAGCATGGGTAGGGGGTCCTACGAGCAGTACTTC
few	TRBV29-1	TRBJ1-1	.	CSGGPGMNTEAFF	TGCAGCGGGGGCCCGGGAATGAACACTGAAGCTTTCTTT
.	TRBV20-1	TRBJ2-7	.	CSAPDIPAYEQYF	TGCAGTGCCCCGGACATACCAGCCTACGAGCAGTACTTC
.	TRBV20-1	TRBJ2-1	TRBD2	CSGRGGGVFDEQFF	TGCAGTGGAAGGGGCGGGGGGGTTTTTGATGAGCAGTTCTTC
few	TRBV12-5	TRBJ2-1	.	CASGLSLEQFF	TGTGCTAGTGGTTTGAGTCTTGAGCAGTTCTTC
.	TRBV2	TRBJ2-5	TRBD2	CASSESGRKETQYF	TGTGCCAGCAGTGAATCCGGGAGGAAAGAGACCCAGTACTTC
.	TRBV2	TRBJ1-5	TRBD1	CASSTGEGVNQPQHF	TGTGCCAGCAGTACAGGGGAAGGGGTCAATCAGCCCCAGCATTTT
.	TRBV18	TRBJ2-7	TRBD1	CASSLSGTALYEQYF	TGTGCCAGCTCACTTTCCGGGACAGCACTCTACGAGCAGTACTTC
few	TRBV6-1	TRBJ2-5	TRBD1	CASSPRQGGYQETQYF	TGTGCCAGCAGTCCTAGACAGGGGGGTTACCAAGAGACCCAGTACTTC
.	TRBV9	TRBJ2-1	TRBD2	CASSVGSSGGVYNEQFF	TGTGCCAGCAGCGTAGGCTCTAGCGGGGGAGTATACAATGAGCAGTTCTTC
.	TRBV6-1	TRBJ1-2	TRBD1	CASSGDRESSGYTF	TGTGCCAGCAGTGGGGACAGGGAGTCTAGTGGCTACACCTTC
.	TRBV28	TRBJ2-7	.	CASGVGGEYEQYF	TGTGCCAGCGGGGTTGGGGGTGAGTACGAGCAGTACTTC
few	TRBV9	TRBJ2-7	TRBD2	CASSVDPGGPYEQYF	TGTGCCAGCAGCGTAGACCCGGGAGGGCCTTACGAGCAGTACTTC
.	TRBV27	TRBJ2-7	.	CASSLTMTNSYEQYF	TGTGCCAGCAGTTTAACAATGACAAACTCCTACGAGCAGTACTTC
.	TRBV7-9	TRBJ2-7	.	CASSLEGMGIHEQYF	TGTGCCAGCAGCTTAGAAGGGATGGGTATACACGAGCAGTACTTC
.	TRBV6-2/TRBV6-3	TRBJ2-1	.	CAGSPTWKLESSYNEQFF	TGTGCCGGCAGCCCCACGTGGAAACTAGAGAGCTCCTACAATGAGCAGTTCTTC
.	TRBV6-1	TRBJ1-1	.	CASSEARGDTEAFF	TGTGCCAGCAGTGAAGCTAGGGGGGACACTGAAGCTTTCTTT
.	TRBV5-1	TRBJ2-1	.	CASSGTGFNEQFF	TGCGCCAGCAGTGGGACTGGTTTCAATGAGCAGTTCTTC
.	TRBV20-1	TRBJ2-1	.	CSALRLVGSYNEQFF	TGCAGTGCTCTTAGACTAGTGGGATCCTACAATGAGCAGTTCTTC
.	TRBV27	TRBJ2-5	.	CASSYTEGLEETQYF	TGTGCCAGCAGTTATACAGAGGGGCTGGAAGAGACCCAGTACTTC
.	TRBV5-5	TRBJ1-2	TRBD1	CASSLPGTGAYYGYTF	TGTGCCAGCAGCCTACCCGGGACAGGGGCCTACTATGGCTACACCTTC
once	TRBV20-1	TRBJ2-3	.	CSATGEYDTQYF	TGCAGTGCTACAGGGGAATACGATACGCAGTATTTT
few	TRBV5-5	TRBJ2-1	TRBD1	CASSLKSGGIDEQFF	TGTGCCAGCAGCTTGAAATCAGGGGGTATAGATGAGCAGTTCTTC
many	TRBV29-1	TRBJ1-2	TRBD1	CSVVVGQGERDGYTF	TGCAGCGTTGTTGTGGGACAGGGTGAGAGGGATGGCTACACCTTC
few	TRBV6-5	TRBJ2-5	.	CASSPQGGRLYF	TGTGCCAGCAGCCCTCAGGGGGGGCGGTTGTACTTC
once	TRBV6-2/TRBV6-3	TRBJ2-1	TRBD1	CASSQGQGRFF	TGTGCCAGCAGCCAAGGACAGGGGCGGTTCTTC
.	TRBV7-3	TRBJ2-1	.	CASSSGPGYNEQFF	TGTGCCAGCAGCTCCGGGCCAGGATACAATGAGCAGTTCTTC
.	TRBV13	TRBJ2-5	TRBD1	CATSSLGTGAHGQYF	TGTGCCACTTCCAGCCTCGGGACAGGGGCCCACGGGCAGTACTTC
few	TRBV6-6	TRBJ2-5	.	CASSYGRGRGEETQYF	TGTGCCAGCAGTTACGGGAGGGGGCGGGGTGAAGAGACCCAGTACTTC
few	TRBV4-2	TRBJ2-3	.	CASSQGVRDPSYSTDTQYF	TGTGCCAGCAGCCAAGGAGTACGGGACCCGAGTTACTCCACAGATACGCAGTATTTT
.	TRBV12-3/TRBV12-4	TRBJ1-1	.	CASSFRGADTEAFF	TGTGCCAGCAGTTTTAGGGGCGCGGACACTGAAGCTTTCTTT
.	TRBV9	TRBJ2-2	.	CASRPTRGNTGELFF	TGTGCCAGCAGGCCGACGCGGGGGAACACCGGGGAGCTGTTTTTT
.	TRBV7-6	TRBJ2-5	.	CASSPRTAEETQYF	TGTGCCAGCAGCCCTCGGACAGCTGAAGAGACCCAGTACTTC
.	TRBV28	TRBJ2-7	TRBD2	CASSTWGLAGGTSYEQYF	TGTGCCAGCAGTACCTGGGGACTAGCGGGAGGTACCTCCTACGAGCAGTACTTC
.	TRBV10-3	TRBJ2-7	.	CAISESRGPGGDEQYF	TGTGCCATCAGTGAGTCGCGGGGGCCTGGGGGCGACGAGCAGTACTTC
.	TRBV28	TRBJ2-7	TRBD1	CVSTRPGQVYEQYF	TGTGTCAGCACAAGACCGGGACAGGTCTACGAGCAGTACTTC